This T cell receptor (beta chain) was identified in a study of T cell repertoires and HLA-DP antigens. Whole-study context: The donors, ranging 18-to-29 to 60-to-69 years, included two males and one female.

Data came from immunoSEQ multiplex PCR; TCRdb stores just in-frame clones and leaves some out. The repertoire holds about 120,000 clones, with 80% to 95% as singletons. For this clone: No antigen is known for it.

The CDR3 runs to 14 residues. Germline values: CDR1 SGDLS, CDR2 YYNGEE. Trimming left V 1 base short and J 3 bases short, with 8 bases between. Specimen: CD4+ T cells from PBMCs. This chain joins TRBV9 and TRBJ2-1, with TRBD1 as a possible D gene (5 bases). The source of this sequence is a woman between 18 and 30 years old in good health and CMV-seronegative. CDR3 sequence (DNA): TGTGCCAGCAGCGTACAGGGAATCTACAATGAGCAGTTCTTC. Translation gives CASSVQGIYNEQFF.